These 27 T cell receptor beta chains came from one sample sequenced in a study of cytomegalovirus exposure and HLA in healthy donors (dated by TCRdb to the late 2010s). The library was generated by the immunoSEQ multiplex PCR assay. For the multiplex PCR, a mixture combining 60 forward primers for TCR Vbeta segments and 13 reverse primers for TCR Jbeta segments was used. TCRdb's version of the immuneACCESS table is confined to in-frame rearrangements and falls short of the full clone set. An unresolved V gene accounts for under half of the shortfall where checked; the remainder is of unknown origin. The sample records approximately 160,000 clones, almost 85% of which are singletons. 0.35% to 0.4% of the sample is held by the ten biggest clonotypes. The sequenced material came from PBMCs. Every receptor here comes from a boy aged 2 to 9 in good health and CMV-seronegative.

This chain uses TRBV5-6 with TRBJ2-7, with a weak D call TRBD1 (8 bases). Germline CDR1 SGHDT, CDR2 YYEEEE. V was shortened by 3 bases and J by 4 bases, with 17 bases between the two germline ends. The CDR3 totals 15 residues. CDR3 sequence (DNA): TGTGCCAGCAGCTATCGGACAGGGCGGGGGTACGAGCAGTACTTC. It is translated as CASSYRTGRGYEQYF.

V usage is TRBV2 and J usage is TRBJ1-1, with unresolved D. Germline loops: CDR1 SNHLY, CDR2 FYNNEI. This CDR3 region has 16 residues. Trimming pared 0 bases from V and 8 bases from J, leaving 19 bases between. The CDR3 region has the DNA TGTGCCAGCAGTGAAGCGCTTCTCCGGCAGGCCCCGGAAGCTTTCTTT. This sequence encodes CASSEALLRQAPEAFF. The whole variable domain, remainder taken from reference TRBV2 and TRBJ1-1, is EPEVTQTPSHQVTQMGQEVILRCVPISNHLYFYWYRQILGQKVEFLVSFYNNEISEKSEIFDDQFSVERPDGSNFTLKIRSTKLEDSAMYFCASSEALLRQAPEAFFGQGTRLTVV.

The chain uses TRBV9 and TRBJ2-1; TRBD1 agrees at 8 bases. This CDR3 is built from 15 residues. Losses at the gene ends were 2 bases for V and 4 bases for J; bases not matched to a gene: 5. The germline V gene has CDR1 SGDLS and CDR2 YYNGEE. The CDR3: CASSVRDRSYNEQFF. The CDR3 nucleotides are TGTGCCAGCAGCGTCCGGGACAGGTCATACAATGAGCAGTTCTTC.

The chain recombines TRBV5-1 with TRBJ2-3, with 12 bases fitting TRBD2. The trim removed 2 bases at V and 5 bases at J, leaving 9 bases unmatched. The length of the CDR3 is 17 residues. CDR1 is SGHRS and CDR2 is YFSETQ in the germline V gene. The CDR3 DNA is TGCGCCAGCAGCTTAAAGACTAGCGGGAGCGGCGGAGATACGCAGTATTTT. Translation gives CASSLKTSGSGGDTQYF.

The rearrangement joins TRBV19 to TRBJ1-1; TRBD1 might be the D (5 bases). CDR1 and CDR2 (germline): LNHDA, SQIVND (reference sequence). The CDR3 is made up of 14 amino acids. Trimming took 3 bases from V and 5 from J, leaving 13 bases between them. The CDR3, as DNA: TGTGCCAGTAGTATGGCAGGGCTGAGAACTGAAGCTTTCTTT. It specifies CASSMAGLRTEAFF.

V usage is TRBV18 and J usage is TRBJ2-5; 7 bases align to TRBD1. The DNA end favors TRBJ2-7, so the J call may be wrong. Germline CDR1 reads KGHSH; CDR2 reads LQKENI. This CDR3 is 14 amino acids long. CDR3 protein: CASSRAGTDYEQYF. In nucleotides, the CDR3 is TGTGCCAGCTCACGGGCCGGGACAGACTACGAGCAGTACTTC.

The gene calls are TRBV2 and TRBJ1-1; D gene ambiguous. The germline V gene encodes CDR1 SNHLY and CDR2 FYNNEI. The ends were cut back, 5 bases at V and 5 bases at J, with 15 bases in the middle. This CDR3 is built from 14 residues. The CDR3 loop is CASSFAGGRTEAFF. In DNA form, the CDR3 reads TGTGCCAGCAGTTTTGCTGGAGGGAGAACTGAAGCTTTCTTT.

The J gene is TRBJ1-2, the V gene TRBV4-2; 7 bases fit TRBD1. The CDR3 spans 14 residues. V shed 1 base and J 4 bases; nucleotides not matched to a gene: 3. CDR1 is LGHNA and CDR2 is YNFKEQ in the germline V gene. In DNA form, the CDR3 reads TGTGCCAGCAGCCAAGCGACAGGGCCCTATGGCTACACCTTC. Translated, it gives CASSQATGPYGYTF.

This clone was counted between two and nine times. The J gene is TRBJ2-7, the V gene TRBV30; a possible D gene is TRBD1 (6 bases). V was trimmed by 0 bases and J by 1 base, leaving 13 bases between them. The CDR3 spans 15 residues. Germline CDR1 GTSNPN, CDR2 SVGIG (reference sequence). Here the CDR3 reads CAWSVLEDSSYEQYF. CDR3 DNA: TGTGCCTGGAGTGTACTAGAGGACAGTTCCTACGAGCAGTACTTC.

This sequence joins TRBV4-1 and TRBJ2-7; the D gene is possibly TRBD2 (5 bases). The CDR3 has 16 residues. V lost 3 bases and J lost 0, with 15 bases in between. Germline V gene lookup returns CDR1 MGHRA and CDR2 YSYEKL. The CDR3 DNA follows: TGCGCCAGCAGCCAGGCTAGCAGCCCTACCTCCTACGAGCAGTACTTC. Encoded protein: CASSQASSPTSYEQYF.

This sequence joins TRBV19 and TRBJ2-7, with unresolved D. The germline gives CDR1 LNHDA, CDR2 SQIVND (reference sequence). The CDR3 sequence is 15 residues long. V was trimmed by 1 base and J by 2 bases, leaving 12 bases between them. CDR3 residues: CASSIGPLMTYEQYF. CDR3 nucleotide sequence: TGTGCCAGTAGTATAGGGCCGCTTATGACCTACGAGCAGTACTTC. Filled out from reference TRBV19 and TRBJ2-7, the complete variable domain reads DGGITQSPKYLFRKEGQNVTLSCEQNLNHDAMYWYRQDPGQGLRLIYYSQIVNDFQKGDIAEGYSVSREKKESFPLTVTSAQKNPTAFYLCASSIGPLMTYEQYFGPGTRLTVT.

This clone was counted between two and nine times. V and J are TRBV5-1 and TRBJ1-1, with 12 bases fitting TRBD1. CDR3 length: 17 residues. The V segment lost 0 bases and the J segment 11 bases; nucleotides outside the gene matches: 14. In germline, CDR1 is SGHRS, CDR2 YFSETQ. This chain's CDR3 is CASSLGPRDRGPLEAFF. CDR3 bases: TGCGCCAGCAGCTTGGGTCCCCGGGACAGGGGGCCGCTGGAGGCTTTCTTT.

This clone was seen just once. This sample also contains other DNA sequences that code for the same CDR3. The CDR3 bases are TGTGCCAGCAGTTACTCAGAGGAGACCCAGTACTTC. This gives the protein CASSYSEETQYF. J is TRBJ2-5 and V is TRBV6-5; no clear D gene. From germline, CDR1 is MNHEY and CDR2 SVGAGI. There are 12 residues in the CDR3. V was clipped by 0 bases and J by 5 bases, with 4 bases between them.

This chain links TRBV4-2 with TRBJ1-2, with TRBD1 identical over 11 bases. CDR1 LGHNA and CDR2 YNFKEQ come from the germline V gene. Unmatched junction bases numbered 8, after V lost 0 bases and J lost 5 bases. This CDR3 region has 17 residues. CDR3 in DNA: TGTGCCAGCAGCCAAGATACCCGGACAGGGGGCCCATATGGCTACACCTTC. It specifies CASSQDTRTGGPYGYTF.

This chain's CDR3 is CASSQGTGETDTQYF. The CDR3 region has the DNA TGTGCCAGCAGCCAAGGGACAGGGGAAACAGATACGCAGTATTTT. The chain combines TRBV14 with TRBJ2-3; TRBD1 agrees at 9 bases. V lost 1 base and J lost 3; bases outside the gene matches: 2. Germline V gene sequence: CDR1 SGHDN, CDR2 FVKESK. The CDR3 is 15 residues long.

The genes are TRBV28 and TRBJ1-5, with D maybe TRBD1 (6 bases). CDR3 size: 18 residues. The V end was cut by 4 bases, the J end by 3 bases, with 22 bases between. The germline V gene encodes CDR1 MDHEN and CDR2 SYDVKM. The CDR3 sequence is CASSSLTLRRQVNQPQHF. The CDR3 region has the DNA TGTGCCAGCAGTTCCCTCACCCTCCGGCGACAGGTCAATCAGCCCCAGCATTTT.

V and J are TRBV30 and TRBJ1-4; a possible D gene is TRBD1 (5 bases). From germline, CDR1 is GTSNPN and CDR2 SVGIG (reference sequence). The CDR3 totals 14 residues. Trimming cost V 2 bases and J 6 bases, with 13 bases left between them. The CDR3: CAWSTGGDDEKLFF. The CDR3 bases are TGTGCCTGGAGTACGGGGGGGGATGATGAAAAACTGTTTTTT.

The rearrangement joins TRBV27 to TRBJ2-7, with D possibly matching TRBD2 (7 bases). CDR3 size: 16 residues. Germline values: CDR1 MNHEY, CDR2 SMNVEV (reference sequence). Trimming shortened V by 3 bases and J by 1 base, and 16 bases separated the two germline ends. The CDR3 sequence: CASSFIGGGGSYEQYF. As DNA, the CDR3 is TGTGCCAGCAGTTTTATAGGAGGGGGGGGATCCTACGAGCAGTACTTC.

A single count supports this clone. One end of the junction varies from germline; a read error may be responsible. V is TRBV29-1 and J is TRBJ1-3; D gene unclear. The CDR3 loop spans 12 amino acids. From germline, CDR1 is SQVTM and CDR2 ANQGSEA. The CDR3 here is CATRSSGNTIYF. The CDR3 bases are TGTGCCACAAGAAGCTCTGGAAACACCATATATTTT.

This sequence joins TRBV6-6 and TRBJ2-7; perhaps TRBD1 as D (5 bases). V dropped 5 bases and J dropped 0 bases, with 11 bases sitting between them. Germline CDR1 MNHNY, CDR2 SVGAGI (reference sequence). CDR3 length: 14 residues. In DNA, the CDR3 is TGTGCCAGCAGTGGGCAGGGTGACTCCTACGAGCAGTACTTC. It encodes CASSGQGDSYEQYF.

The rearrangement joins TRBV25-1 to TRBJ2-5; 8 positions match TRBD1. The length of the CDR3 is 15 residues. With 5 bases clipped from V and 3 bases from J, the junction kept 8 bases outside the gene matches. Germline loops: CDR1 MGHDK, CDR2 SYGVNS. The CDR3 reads CASSSGDRRKETQYF. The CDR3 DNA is TGTGCCAGCAGTTCCGGGGACAGGAGAAAAGAGACCCAGTACTTC.

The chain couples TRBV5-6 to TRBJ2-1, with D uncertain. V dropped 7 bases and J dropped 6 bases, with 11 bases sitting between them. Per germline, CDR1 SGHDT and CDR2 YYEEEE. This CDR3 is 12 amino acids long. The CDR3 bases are TGTGCCAGCTCAACTACTTTCAATGAGCAGTTCTTC. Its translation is CASSTTFNEQFF.

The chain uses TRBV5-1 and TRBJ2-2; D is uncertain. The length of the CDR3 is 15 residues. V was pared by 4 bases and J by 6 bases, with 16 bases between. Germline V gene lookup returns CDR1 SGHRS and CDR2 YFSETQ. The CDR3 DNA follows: TGCGCCAGCAGCCCCACTCCGGTAGTCGCCGGGGAGCTGTTTTTT. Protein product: CASSPTPVVAGELFF.

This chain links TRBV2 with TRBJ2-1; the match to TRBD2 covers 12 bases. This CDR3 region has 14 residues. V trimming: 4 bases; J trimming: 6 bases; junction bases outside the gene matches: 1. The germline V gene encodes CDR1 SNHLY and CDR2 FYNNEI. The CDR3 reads CASSGLAGVNEQFF. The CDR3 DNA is TGTGCCAGCAGTGGACTAGCGGGAGTCAATGAGCAGTTCTTC.

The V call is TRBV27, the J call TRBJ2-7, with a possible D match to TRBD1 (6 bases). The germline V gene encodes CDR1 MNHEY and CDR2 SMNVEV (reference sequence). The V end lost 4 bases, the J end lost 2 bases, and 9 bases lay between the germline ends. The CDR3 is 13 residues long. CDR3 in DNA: TGTGCCAGCAGTTACACAGGGACCTACGAGCAGTACTTC. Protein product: CASSYTGTYEQYF.

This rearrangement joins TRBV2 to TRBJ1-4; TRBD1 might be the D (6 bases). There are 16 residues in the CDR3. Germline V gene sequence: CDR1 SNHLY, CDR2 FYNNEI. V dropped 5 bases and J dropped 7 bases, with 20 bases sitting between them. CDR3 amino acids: CASSFSRGREGEKLFF. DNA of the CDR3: TGTGCCAGCAGTTTTTCCAGGGGCCGGGAGGGTGAAAAACTGTTTTTT.

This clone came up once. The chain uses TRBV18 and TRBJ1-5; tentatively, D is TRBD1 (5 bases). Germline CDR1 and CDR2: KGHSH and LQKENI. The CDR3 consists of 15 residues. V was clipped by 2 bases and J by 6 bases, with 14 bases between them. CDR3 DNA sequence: TGTGCCAGCTCACCAGATCCAGGGATTCGTCAGCCCCAGCATTTT. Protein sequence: CASSPDPGIRQPQHF.